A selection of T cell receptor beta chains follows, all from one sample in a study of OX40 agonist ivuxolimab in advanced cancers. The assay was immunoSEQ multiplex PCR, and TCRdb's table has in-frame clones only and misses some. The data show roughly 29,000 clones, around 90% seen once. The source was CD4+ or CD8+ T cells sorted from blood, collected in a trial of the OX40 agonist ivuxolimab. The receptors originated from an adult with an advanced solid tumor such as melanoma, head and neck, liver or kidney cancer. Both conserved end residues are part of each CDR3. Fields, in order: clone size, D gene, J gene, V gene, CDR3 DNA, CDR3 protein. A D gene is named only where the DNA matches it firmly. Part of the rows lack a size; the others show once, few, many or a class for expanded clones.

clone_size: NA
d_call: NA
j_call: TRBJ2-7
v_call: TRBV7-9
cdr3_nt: TGTGCCAGCAGCTTAGACGTCCTGGCCTACGAGCAGTACTTC
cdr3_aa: CASSLDVLAYEQYF

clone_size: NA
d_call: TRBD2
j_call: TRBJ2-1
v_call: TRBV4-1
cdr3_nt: TGCGCCAGCAGCCTCTACGGACTAGCGGGAGGGCCTAATGAGCAGTTCTTC
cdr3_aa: CASSLYGLAGGPNEQFF

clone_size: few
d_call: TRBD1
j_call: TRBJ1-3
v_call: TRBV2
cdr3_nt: TGTGCCAGCAGTGAAGGGGACAGGGTTGGAAACACCATATATTTT
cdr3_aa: CASSEGDRVGNTIYF

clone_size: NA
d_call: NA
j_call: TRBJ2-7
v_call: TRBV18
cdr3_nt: TGTGCCAGCTCACGAGCAACCGGGACGGAGACCTACGAGCAGTACTTC
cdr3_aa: CASSRATGTETYEQYF

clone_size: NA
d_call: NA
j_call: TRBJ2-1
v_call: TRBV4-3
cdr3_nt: TGCGCCAGCAGCCAAGCTGGGTCCGCGAGTGAGCAGTTCTTC
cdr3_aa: CASSQAGSASEQFF

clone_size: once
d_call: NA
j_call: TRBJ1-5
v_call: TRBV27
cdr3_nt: TGTGCCAGCAGTTTAATCCCTCCGGGCGGACTAAATCAGCCCCAGCATTTT
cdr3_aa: CASSLIPPGGLNQPQHF

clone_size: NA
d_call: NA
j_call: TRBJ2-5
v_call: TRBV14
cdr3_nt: TGTGCCAGCAGCCAAGATAGCATCAGCGGGCCCCAAGAGACCCAGTACTTC
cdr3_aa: CASSQDSISGPQETQYF

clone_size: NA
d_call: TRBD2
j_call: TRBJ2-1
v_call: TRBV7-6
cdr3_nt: TGTGCCAGCAGCTTATCACCGGGACTAGCGGGAGTAGGCAATGAGCAGTTCTTC
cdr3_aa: CASSLSPGLAGVGNEQFF

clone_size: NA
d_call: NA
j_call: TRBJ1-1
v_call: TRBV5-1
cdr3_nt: TGCGCCAGCAGCCCTTTTGGGAGCCAGAACACTGAAGCTTTCTTT
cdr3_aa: CASSPFGSQNTEAFF

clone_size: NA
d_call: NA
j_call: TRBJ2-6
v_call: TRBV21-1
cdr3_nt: TGTGCCAGCAGCACCCTTGAAACTGGGGCTAACGCCCTGACTTTC
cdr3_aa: CASSTLETGANALTF

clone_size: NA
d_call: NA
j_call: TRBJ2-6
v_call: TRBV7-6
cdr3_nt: TGTGCCAGCAGCTTAGTGGTGGCAGGTGGGGCCAACGTCCTGACTTTC
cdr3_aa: CASSLVVAGGANVLTF

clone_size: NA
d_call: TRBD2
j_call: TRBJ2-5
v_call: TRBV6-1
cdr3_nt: TGTGCCAGCAGTTCACTAGCGCCAATACAAGAGACCCAGTACTTC
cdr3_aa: CASSSLAPIQETQYF

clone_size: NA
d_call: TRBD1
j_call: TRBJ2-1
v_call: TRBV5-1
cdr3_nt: TGCGCCAGCAGAGGGGACAGGGACTACAATGAGCAGTTCTTC
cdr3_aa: CASRGDRDYNEQFF

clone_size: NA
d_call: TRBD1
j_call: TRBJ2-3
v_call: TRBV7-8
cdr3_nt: TGTGCCAGCAGACCATTCGGACAGGGGGAGAGGACGCAGTATTTT
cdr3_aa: CASRPFGQGERTQYF

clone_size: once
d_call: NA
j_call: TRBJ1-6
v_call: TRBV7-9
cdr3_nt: TGTGCCAACCCCCAAGAGGGAGGGGACTCCTATAATTCACCCCTCCACTTT
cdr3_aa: CANPQEGGDSYNSPLHF

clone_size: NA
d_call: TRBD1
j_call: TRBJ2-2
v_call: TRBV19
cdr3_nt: TGTGCCAGTAGTATTAGGACAGGTCGGGGCCCCGGGGAGCTGTTTTTT
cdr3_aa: CASSIRTGRGPGELFF

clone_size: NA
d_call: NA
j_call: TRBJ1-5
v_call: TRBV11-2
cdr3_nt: TGTGCCAGCAGCTTAGGTGGGGTGAGTGGGCAGCCCCAGCATTTT
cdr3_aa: CASSLGGVSGQPQHF

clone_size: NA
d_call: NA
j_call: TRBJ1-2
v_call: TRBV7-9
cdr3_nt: TGTGCCAGCAGTGAAGTTGTTATGGGCTACACCTTC
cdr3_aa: CASSEVVMGYTF

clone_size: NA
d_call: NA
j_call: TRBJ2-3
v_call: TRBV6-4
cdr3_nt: TGTGCCAGCAGTGACTCGACCGGGGGGCTTGATACGCAGTATTTT
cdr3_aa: CASSDSTGGLDTQYF

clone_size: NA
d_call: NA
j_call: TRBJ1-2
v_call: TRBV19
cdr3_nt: TGTGCCAGTAGTACTGACCCCGGGACGGTCTATGGCTACACCTTC
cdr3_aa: CASSTDPGTVYGYTF

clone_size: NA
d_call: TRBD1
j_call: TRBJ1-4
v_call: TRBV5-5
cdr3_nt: TGTGCCAGCAGCTTGTTTGGGACAGATAATGAAAAACTGTTTTTT
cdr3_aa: CASSLFGTDNEKLFF

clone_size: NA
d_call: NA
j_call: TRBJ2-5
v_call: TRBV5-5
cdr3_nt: TGTGCCAGCAGCTCAACCGGGACTCAAGAGACCCAGTACTTC
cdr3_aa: CASSSTGTQETQYF

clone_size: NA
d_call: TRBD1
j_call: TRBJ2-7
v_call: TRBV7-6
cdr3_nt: TGTGCCAGCAGGAAGGACAGGAGCTCCTACGAGCAGTACTTC
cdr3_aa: CASRKDRSSYEQYF

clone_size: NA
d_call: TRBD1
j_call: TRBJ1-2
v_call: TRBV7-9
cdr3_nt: TGTGCCAGCAGCCGCACGGGACAGAGGCGGAACTATGGCTACACCTTC
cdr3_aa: CASSRTGQRRNYGYTF

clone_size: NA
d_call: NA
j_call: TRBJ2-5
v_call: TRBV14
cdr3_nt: TGTGCCAGCAGCCAAGTGGCCGGGGAGACCCAGTACTTC
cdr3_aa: CASSQVAGETQYF

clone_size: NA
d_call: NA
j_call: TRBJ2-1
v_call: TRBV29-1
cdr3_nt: TGCAGCGTTGAAGATCACCAGAATTATGAGCAGTTCTTC
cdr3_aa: CSVEDHQNYEQFF

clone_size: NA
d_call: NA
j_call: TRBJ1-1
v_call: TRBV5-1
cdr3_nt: TGCGCCAGCAGCAGAGGGGGGGACACTGAAGCTTTCTTT
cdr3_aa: CASSRGGDTEAFF

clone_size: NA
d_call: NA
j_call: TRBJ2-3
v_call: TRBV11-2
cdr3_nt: TGTGCCAGCAGCTTAGGCTCCCGTTTGAATTTTAGAAGTACAGATACGCAGTATTTT
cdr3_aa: CASSLGSRLNFRSTDTQYF

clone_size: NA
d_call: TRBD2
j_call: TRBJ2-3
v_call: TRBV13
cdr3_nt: TGTGCCAGCAGCTTAGGCCCCGGGGGGAGGGGCACAGATACGCAGTATTTT
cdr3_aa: CASSLGPGGRGTDTQYF

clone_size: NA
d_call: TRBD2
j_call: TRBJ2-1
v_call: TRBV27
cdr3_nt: TGTGCCAGCAGTTTATTACCTAGCGGCTACAATGAGCAGTTCTTC
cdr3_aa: CASSLLPSGYNEQFF

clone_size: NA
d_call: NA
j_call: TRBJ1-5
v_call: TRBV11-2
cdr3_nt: TGTGCCAGCAGCCCACACAGGGACAATCAGCCCCAGCATTTT
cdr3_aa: CASSPHRDNQPQHF

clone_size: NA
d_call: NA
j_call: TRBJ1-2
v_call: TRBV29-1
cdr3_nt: TGCAGCGCCCAGGGTAGGGATGGCTACACCTTC
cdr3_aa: CSAQGRDGYTF

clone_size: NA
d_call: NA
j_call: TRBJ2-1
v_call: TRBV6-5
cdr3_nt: TGTGCCAGCGGCCTCTACAATGAGCAGTTCTTC
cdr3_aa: CASGLYNEQFF